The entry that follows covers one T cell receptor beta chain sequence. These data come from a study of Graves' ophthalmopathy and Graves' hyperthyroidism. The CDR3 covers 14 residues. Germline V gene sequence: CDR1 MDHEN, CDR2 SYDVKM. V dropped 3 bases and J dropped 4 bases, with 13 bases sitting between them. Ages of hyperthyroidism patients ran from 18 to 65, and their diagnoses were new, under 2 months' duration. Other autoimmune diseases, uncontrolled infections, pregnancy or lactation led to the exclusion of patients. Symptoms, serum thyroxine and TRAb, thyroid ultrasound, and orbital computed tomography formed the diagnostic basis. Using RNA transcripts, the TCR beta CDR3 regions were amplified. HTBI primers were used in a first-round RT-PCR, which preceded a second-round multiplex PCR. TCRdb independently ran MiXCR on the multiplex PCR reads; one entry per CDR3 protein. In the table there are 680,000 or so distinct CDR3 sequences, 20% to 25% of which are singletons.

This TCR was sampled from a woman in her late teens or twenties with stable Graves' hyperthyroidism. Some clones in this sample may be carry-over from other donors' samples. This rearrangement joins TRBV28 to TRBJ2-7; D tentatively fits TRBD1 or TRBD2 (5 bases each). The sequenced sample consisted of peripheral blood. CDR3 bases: TGTGCCAGCAGTTTCGGGACCACACTATACGAGCAGTACTTC. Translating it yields CASSFGTTLYEQYF. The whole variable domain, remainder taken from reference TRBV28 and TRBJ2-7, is DVKVTQSSRYLVKRTGEKVFLECVQDMDHENMFWYRQDPGLGLRLIYFSYDVKMKEKGDIPEGYSVSREKKERFSLILESASTNQTSMYLCASSFGTTLYEQYFGPGTRLTVT.